This T cell receptor beta chain was sequenced during a study of graft-versus-host responses after intestinal transplantation. This CDR3 comprises 14 residues. Trimming cost V 1 base and J 5 bases, with 11 bases left between them. CDR1 SGHTS and CDR2 YDEGEE come from the germline V gene. Using immunoSEQ multiplex PCR, the repertoire was profiled, and TCRdb retains in-frame clones only, with some absent. The sample lists tens of thousands of clones; about 89% were seen once. The sample consisted of PBMCs, taken 662 days after intestinal transplant. The rearrangement links TRBV5-8 to TRBJ2-3, with TRBD2 as a possible D gene (7 bases). This receptor was taken from a human patient who received an intestinal transplant, so some T cells may come from the graft donor. The CDR3 is CASSLSGGRDTQYF. The CDR3 DNA follows: TGTGCCAGCAGCTTGTCGGGGGGCAGAGATACGCAGTATTTT.